The TCR beta chain described here comes from a study of glioma-infiltrating T cells. Study results and limitations: Non-neoplastic patients had below-expected tissue-blood divergence, while all gliomas exceeded expectation. Tissue and blood shared very few CDR3 sequences.

Deletions cut 2 bases from V and 9 bases from J, with 8 bases between. This CDR3 spans 12 amino acids. Germline V lookup: CDR1 MDHEN, CDR2 SYDVKM. For this clonotype: Its antigen remains unidentified.

Using RNA template, CDR3s of TCR alpha and beta were amplified with iRepertoire arm-PCR. One-step reverse transcription and amplification started from approximately 100-400 ng of tissue mRNA or PBMC total RNA. TCRdb re-called the multiplex PCR reads with MiXCR, one entry per CDR3 protein. This table has 150,000 or so distinct CDR3 sequences, approximately 39% appearing once. This clonotype was sampled from a human donor with low-grade glioma or glioblastoma, undergoing nonglioma brain surgery, or in good health (not recorded which). The chain couples TRBV28 to TRBJ2-1; D call uncertain. What was sequenced was glioma tissue, nonneoplastic brain tissue, or PBMCs (not recorded which). DNA of the CDR3: TGTGCCAGCAGTTTAAGCCCCGGTGAGCAGTTCTTC. Translated, it gives CASSLSPGEQFF.